The 30 T cell receptor beta chains listed next were all sequenced from one sample in a study of blood T cell repertoires in COVID-19. Clones were read by immunoSEQ multiplex PCR, and TCRdb kept only the in-frame ones, dropping some. The sample yields about 100,000 clones, approximately 86% seen once. Sample: PBMCs or T cells enriched from blood (not recorded which). The receptors come from a woman aged 45-59 years who had recovered from COVID-19.

The V call is TRBV27, the J call TRBJ2-7; D may be TRBD2 (6 bases). Germline V gene lookup returns CDR1 MNHEY and CDR2 SMNVEV (reference sequence). The CDR3 has 13 amino acids. Deletions cut 6 bases from V and 3 bases from J, with 12 bases between. CDR3 sequence (DNA): TGTGCCAGCAGCCCCGGGGGAGGCTACGAGCAGTACTTC. It translates to CASSPGGGYEQYF.

The CDR3 sequence: CASSYGKSTGNTEAFF. The CDR3 DNA reads TGCGCCAGCAGCTACGGAAAGTCGACAGGCAACACTGAAGCTTTCTTT. This chain joins TRBV5-1 and TRBJ1-1; TRBD1 is a possible D gene (6 bases). Germline lookup yields CDR1 SGHRS and CDR2 YFSETQ. This CDR3 contains 16 residues. V was shortened by 3 bases and J by 2 bases, with 17 bases between the two germline ends.

The table lists this clone with a few counts. The CDR3: CAWDSSGNTIYF. CDR3 nucleotides: TGTGCCTGGGACAGCTCTGGAAACACCATATATTTT. This chain uses TRBV30 with TRBJ1-3, with D tentatively TRBD1 (5 bases). Germline CDR1 and CDR2: GTSNPN and SVGIG (reference sequence). V was clipped by 5 bases and J by 0 bases, with 5 bases between them. CDR3 size: 12 residues. Full variable domain (outside the CDR3, taken from reference TRBV30 and TRBJ1-3): SQTIHQWPATLVQPVGSPLSLECTVEGTSNPNLYWYRQAAGRGLQLLFYSVGIGQISSEVPQNLSASRPQDRQFILSSKKLLLSDSGFYLCAWDSSGNTIYFGEGSWLTVV.

The chain has TRBV27 and TRBJ2-7; TRBD2 agrees at 9 bases. J lost 7 bases, V lost 3 bases, and 7 bases had no gene match. The germline V gene has CDR1 MNHEY and CDR2 SMNVEV (reference sequence). The CDR3 is made up of 14 amino acids. The CDR3 DNA sequence: TGTGCCAGCAGTTTCAGCGGGGGGTCTTGGGAGCAGTACTTC. Translated, it gives CASSFSGGSWEQYF.

This clone was recorded only once. The rearrangement uses TRBV7-9 and TRBJ1-2; unclear D gene. CDR3 length: 13 amino acids. CDR1 and CDR2 (germline): SEHNR, FQNEAQ (reference sequence). V was pared by 5 bases and J by 3 bases, with 10 bases between. Here the CDR3 DNA reads TGTGCCAGCAGCCTCAGTTTTGACTATGGCTACACCTTC. Translation: CASSLSFDYGYTF.

V usage is TRBV21-1 and J usage is TRBJ2-7; the listed D gene, TRBD2, was not tested against the DNA. TRBV21-1 is classified as a pseudogene. The length of the CDR3 is 12 residues. CDR3 residues: CASSGGAHEQYF. Here the CDR3 DNA reads TGTGCCAGCAGTGGGGGGGCCCACGAGCAGTACTTC.

The rearrangement uses TRBV30 and TRBJ2-1, with 12 nucleotides matching TRBD2. This CDR3 has 18 residues. The ends lost 1 base at V and 5 bases at J; junction bases unmatched: 12. CDR1 and CDR2 (germline): GTSNPN, SVGIG (reference sequence). CDR3 amino acids: CAWSAAYGLAGKNNEQFF. The CDR3 DNA reads TGTGCCTGGAGTGCAGCTTACGGACTAGCGGGAAAGAACAATGAGCAGTTCTTC. The variable domain in full, completed from reference TRBV30 and TRBJ2-1, reads SQTIHQWPATLVQPVGSPLSLECTVEGTSNPNLYWYRQAAGRGLQLLFYSVGIGQISSEVPQNLSASRPQDRQFILSSKKLLLSDSGFYLCAWSAAYGLAGKNNEQFFGPGTRLTVL.

The rearrangement links TRBV18 to TRBJ2-3; the D gene is possibly TRBD1 (5 bases). Trimming took 5 bases from V and 1 from J, leaving 13 bases between them. Germline assignment: CDR1 KGHSH and CDR2 LQKENI. The CDR3 extends over 15 amino acids. CDR3 sequence reads: CASSIQGAGTDTQYF. CDR3 coding DNA: TGTGCCAGCTCAATTCAAGGGGCGGGCACAGATACGCAGTATTTT.

V usage is TRBV7-9 and J usage is TRBJ2-2, with 8 bases that match TRBD1. V shed 5 bases and J 9 bases; nucleotides not matched to a gene: 11. The V gene's germline CDR1 is SEHNR and CDR2 FQNEAQ (reference sequence). The CDR3 covers 15 residues. CDR3 coding DNA: TGTGCCAGCAGCCTGACAGGGGCTGGATTCCGGGAGCTGTTTTTT. Protein: CASSLTGAGFRELFF.

CDR3 residues: CASSQFVGQITERELFF. CDR3 DNA: TGTGCCAGCAGCCAATTTGTCGGACAGATAACAGAAAGGGAGCTGTTTTTT. V is TRBV3-1 (or the pseudogene TRBV3-2) and J is TRBJ2-2; tentative D call: TRBD1 (6 bases). CDR3 length equals 17 residues. Trimming took off 2 bases at V and 9 bases at J, with 22 bases between the two ends. CDR1 and CDR2 (germline): LGHDT, YNNKEL (reference sequence).

J is TRBJ2-7 and V is TRBV29-1, with D unclear. From germline, CDR1 is SQVTM and CDR2 ANQGSEA. The CDR3 is 11 residues long. Trimming shortened V by 1 base and J by 4 bases, and 5 bases separated the two germline ends. The CDR3 DNA reads TGCAGCGTTGAAGTCAGGTACGAGCAGTACTTC. It specifies CSVEVRYEQYF.

The V gene is TRBV14, the J gene TRBJ2-7; the match to TRBD1 covers 9 bases. V trimming: 3 bases; J trimming: 4 bases; junction bases outside the gene matches: 4. The CDR3 runs to 14 residues. Germline assignment: CDR1 SGHDN and CDR2 FVKESK. The CDR3 sequence: CASSHGTGFYEQYF. CDR3 coding DNA: TGTGCCAGCAGCCATGGGACAGGGTTTTACGAGCAGTACTTC.

The genes are TRBV19 and TRBJ1-6, with TRBD1 as a possible D gene (5 bases). V lost 10 bases, J lost 9 bases, and 19 bases lay in between. There are 14 residues in the CDR3. Germline V lookup: CDR1 LNHDA, CDR2 SQIVND (reference sequence). CDR3 DNA: TGTGCCACTAGCCGGGGGGAGTCCGGTTCACCCCTCCACTTT. Protein product: CATSRGESGSPLHF.

This clone was detected a few times. CDR3 sequence: CASSSGTSSETQYF. The CDR3 nucleotides read TGCGCCAGCAGCTCAGGGACTAGCTCGGAGACCCAGTACTTC. The V call is TRBV5-1, the J call TRBJ2-5, with 9 bases aligning to TRBD2. The germline V gene has CDR1 SGHRS and CDR2 YFSETQ. CDR3 length: 14 amino acids. The V gene end was trimmed by 3 bases and the J gene end by 5 bases; junction bases not matched to a gene: 5.

The chain links TRBV18 to TRBJ2-1; 7 bases fit TRBD2. Germline V gives CDR1 KGHSH, CDR2 LQKENI. V gave up 0 bases and J gave up 6 bases; unmatched junction bases: 11. This CDR3 is built from 17 residues. The CDR3 DNA follows: TGTGCCAGCTCACCACCGGCCCCCAGCGGGGCAGTCAATGAGCAGTTCTTC. Its translation is CASSPPAPSGAVNEQFF.

V is TRBV7-9 and J is TRBJ1-4, with TRBD1 matching over 8 bases. The V segment lost 8 bases and the J segment 0 bases; nucleotides outside the gene matches: 5. This CDR3 has 15 amino acids. CDR1 and CDR2 from the germline V gene are SEHNR and FQNEAQ (reference sequence). The CDR3 bases are TGTGCCAGCTCGGGACAGGCAGCAACTAATGAAAAACTGTTTTTT. This sequence encodes CASSGQAATNEKLFF. Looking up the rest from reference TRBV7-9 and TRBJ1-4 gives the full variable domain: DTGVSQNPRHKITKRGQNVTFRCDPISEHNRLYWYRQTLGQGPEFLTYFQNEAQLEKSRLLSDRFSAERPKGSFSTLEIQRTEQGDSAMYLCASSGQAATNEKLFFGSGTQLSVL.

This chain connects TRBV21-1 to TRBJ2-2; TRBD1 is the table's D call and was not checked against the DNA. TRBV21-1 is an annotated pseudogene. This CDR3 has 15 residues. CDR3 DNA: TGTGCCAGCCGGCACAGGTCATCAAAGGGAGGGGAGCTGTTTTTT. Its translation: CASRHRSSKGGELFF.

V gene TRBV7-5 combines with J gene TRBJ2-3; no check of the table's D call, TRBD2, against the DNA was made. TRBV7-5 is described as a pseudogene. This CDR3 has 18 amino acids. CDR3: CARSPLSAGGPGTDTQYF. CDR3 coding DNA: TGTGCCAGAAGCCCCTTGTCTGCGGGGGGGCCGGGCACAGATACGCAGTATTTT.

The chain couples TRBV5-1 to TRBJ2-5; 10 nucleotides align to TRBD1. V was clipped by 0 bases and J by 4 bases; unmatched bases: 6. Germline lookup yields CDR1 SGHRS and CDR2 YFSETQ. The CDR3 has 16 residues. CDR3 bases: TGCGCCAGCAGCTTGGACGGAAGACAGGGGGCAGAGACCCAGTACTTC. This encodes CASSLDGRQGAETQYF.

In DNA, the CDR3 is TGTGCCAGCAGCTTAGCAGGGGCCTACGAGCAGTACTTC. Its translation: CASSLAGAYEQYF. The V gene is TRBV7-2, the J gene TRBJ2-7, with D perhaps TRBD1 (5 bases). Trimming took off 0 bases at V and 2 bases at J, with 5 bases between the two ends. The germline V gene encodes CDR1 SGHTA and CDR2 FQGNSA. The CDR3 runs to 13 residues.

The chain couples TRBV28 to TRBJ1-6; D not certain. Trimming left V 7 bases short and J 4 bases short, with 14 bases between. This CDR3 contains 15 residues. From germline, CDR1 is MDHEN and CDR2 SYDVKM. Here the CDR3 DNA reads TGTGCCAGCACCACCCGGACGGGATATAATTCACCCCTCCACTTT. Amino acids: CASTTRTGYNSPLHF. Drawing the rest from reference TRBV28 and TRBJ1-6, the complete variable domain is DVKVTQSSRYLVKRTGEKVFLECVQDMDHENMFWYRQDPGLGLRLIYFSYDVKMKEKGDIPEGYSVSREKKERFSLILESASTNQTSMYLCASTTRTGYNSPLHFGNGTRLTVT.

This clone has only a few counts. The rearrangement uses TRBV29-1 and TRBJ1-1; tentative D call: TRBD1 (6 bases). CDR1 and CDR2 (germline): SQVTM, ANQGSEA. Trimming took 4 bases from V and 0 from J, leaving 15 bases between them. The CDR3 length is 15 residues. The CDR3 is CSVVGQSNLNTEAFF. The CDR3 bases are TGCAGCGTTGTAGGACAGAGCAACTTGAACACTGAAGCTTTCTTT. Based on the CDR3 plus reference TRBV29-1 and TRBJ1-1, the full variable domain is SAVISQKPSRDICQRGTSLTIQCQVDSQVTMMFWYRQQPGQSLTLIATANQGSEATYESGFVIDKFPISRPNLTFSTLTVSNMSPEDSSIYLCSVVGQSNLNTEAFFGQGTRLTVV.

This chain uses TRBV6-5 with TRBJ1-1; TRBD1 aligns across 10 bases. The CDR3 contains 13 residues. The V segment lost 6 bases and the J segment 4 bases; nucleotides outside the gene matches: 2. Germline lookup yields CDR1 MNHEY and CDR2 SVGAGI. The CDR3 DNA follows: TGTGCCAGCAGACGGGACAGGGGCACTGAAGCTTTCTTT. Translated: CASRRDRGTEAFF.

This chain links TRBV28 with TRBJ1-3; no clear D. The germline gives CDR1 MDHEN, CDR2 SYDVKM. With 5 bases removed from V and 0 bases from J, the gap between germline ends came to 8 bases. The length of the CDR3 is 14 residues. The CDR3 DNA reads TGTGCCAGCAGTCGCGGCCACTCTGGAAACACCATATATTTT. Translation gives CASSRGHSGNTIYF. Together with reference TRBV28 and TRBJ1-3, the CDR3 gives the full variable domain: DVKVTQSSRYLVKRTGEKVFLECVQDMDHENMFWYRQDPGLGLRLIYFSYDVKMKEKGDIPEGYSVSREKKERFSLILESASTNQTSMYLCASSRGHSGNTIYFGEGSWLTVV.

This chain links TRBV24-1 with TRBJ2-1; 12 nucleotides match TRBD2. V lost 4 bases, J lost 10 bases, and 4 bases stayed unmatched. The CDR3 loop spans 14 amino acids. The V gene's germline CDR1 is KGHDR and CDR2 SFDVKD. CDR3 nucleotide sequence: TGTGCCACCAGTGACGGACTAGCGGGAAGGGAGCAGTTCTTC. Translated, it gives CATSDGLAGREQFF.

The chain links TRBV5-1 to TRBJ2-7, with TRBD1 matching over 8 bases. CDR1 and CDR2 (germline): SGHRS, YFSETQ. V dropped 6 bases and J dropped 2; count of bases not matched to a gene: 7. There are 14 residues in the CDR3. CDR3 residues: CASNRGRGPYEQYF. The DNA of the CDR3 is TGCGCCAGCAACAGGGGCAGGGGGCCCTACGAGCAGTACTTC.

This chain uses TRBV27 with TRBJ2-7, with TRBD1 identical over 8 bases. With 6 bases clipped from V and 3 bases from J, the junction kept 10 bases outside the gene matches. Germline CDR1 MNHEY, CDR2 SMNVEV (reference sequence). The length of the CDR3 is 15 residues. CDR3 coding DNA: TGTGCCAGCAGCCCAGTAAGACAGGGGCTCTACGAGCAGTACTTC. Protein sequence: CASSPVRQGLYEQYF.

This clone showed up just once. The chain employs TRBV7-9 and TRBJ2-1; 9 bases map to TRBD2. This CDR3 is built from 15 residues. Germline V gene sequence: CDR1 SEHNR, CDR2 FQNEAQ (reference sequence). With 1 base clipped from V and 6 bases from J, the junction kept 4 bases outside the gene matches. The DNA of the CDR3 is TGTGCCAGCAGCTTAGGCGGGGGGGCTAGCAATGAGCAGTTCTTC. Its translation: CASSLGGGASNEQFF.

The chain employs TRBV28 and TRBJ1-5; 10 bases map to TRBD1. The CDR3 is 16 amino acids. Losses at the gene ends were 5 bases for V and 5 bases for J; bases not matched to a gene: 9. The germline V gene has CDR1 MDHEN and CDR2 SYDVKM. The CDR3, as DNA: TGTGCCAGCAGTGGGGGACAGGGGACCCCACATCAGCCCCAGCATTTT. Protein sequence: CASSGGQGTPHQPQHF.

This clone appeared once. V usage is TRBV6-1 and J usage is TRBJ2-1; 9 bases agree with TRBD2. Germline values: CDR1 MNHNS, CDR2 SASEGT. The CDR3 is made up of 15 amino acids. Trimming took 3 bases from V and 4 from J; bases not matched to a gene: 4. CDR3 sequence (DNA): TGTGCCAGCAGTGACGCGGGAGGGGATTACAATGAGCAGTTCTTC. Its protein is CASSDAGGDYNEQFF.